This T cell receptor beta chain was sequenced in a study of blood T cell repertoires in COVID-19. Data came from immunoSEQ multiplex PCR; TCRdb stores just in-frame clones and leaves some out. The sample consists of more than 250,000 clones, about four fifths of them appearing once. Trimming left V 4 bases short and J 4 bases short, with 10 bases between. CDR3 size: 13 residues. Cohorts were assigned according to the clinical history that participants reported. The sequencing sample was made of PBMCs or T cells enriched from blood (not recorded which). The V gene is TRBV12-3 or TRBV12-4, the J gene TRBJ1-2, with no clear D. This TCR was sampled from a man aged 35-49 years who had been exposed to COVID-19. The CDR3 loop reads CASSSLGGYGYTF. CDR3 nucleotides: TGTGCCAGCAGTTCTCTCGGCGGCTATGGCTACACCTTC.